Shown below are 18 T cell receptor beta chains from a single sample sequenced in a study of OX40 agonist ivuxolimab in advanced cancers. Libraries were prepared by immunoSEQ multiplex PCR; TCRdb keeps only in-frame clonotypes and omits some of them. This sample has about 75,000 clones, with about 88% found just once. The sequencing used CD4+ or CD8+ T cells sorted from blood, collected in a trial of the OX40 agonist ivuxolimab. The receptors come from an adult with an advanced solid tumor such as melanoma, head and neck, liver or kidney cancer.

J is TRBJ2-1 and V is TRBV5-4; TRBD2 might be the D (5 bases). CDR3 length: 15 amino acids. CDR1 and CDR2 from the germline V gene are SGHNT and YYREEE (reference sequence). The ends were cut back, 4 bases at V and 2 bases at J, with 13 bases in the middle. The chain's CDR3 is CASSPRPAAYNEQFF. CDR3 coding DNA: TGTGCCAGCAGCCCACGACCAGCGGCCTACAATGAGCAGTTCTTC.

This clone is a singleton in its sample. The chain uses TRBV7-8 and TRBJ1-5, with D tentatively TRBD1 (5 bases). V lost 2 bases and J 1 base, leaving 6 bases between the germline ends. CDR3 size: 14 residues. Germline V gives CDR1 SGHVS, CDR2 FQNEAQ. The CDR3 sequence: CASSLRDSNQPQHF. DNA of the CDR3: TGTGCCAGCAGCTTAAGGGACAGCAATCAGCCCCAGCATTTT.

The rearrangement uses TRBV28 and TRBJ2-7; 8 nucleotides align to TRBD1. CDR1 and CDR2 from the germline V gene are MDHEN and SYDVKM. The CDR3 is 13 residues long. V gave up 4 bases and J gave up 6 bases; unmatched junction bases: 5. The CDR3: CASSSGQGIEQYF. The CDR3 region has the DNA TGTGCCAGCAGTTCCGGACAGGGAATCGAGCAGTACTTC.

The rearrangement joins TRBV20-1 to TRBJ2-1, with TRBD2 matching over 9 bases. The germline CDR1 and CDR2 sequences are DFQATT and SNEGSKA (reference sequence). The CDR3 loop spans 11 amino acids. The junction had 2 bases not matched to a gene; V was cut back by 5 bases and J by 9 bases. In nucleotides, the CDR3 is TGCAGTGCTGCGGGGGGGACTGAGCAGTTCTTC. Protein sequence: CSAAGGTEQFF.

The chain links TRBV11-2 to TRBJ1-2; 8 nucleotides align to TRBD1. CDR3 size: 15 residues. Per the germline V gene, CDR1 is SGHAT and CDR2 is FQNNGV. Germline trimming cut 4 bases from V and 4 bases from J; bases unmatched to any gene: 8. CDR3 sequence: CASSSRQGSPYGYTF. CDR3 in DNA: TGTGCCAGCAGCTCTAGACAGGGGAGCCCCTATGGCTACACCTTC.

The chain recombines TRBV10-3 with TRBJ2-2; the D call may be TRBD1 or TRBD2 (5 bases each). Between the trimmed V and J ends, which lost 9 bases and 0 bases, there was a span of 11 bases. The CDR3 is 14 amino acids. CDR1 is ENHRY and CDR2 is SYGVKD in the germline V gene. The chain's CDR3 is CAITGTANTGELFF. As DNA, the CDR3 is TGTGCCATTACCGGGACGGCGAACACCGGGGAGCTGTTTTTT.

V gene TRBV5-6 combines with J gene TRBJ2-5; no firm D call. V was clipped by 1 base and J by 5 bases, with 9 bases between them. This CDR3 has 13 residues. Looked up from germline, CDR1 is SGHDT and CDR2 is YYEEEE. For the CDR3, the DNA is TGTGCCAGCAGCTTGAATCAGATGGAGACCCAGTACTTC. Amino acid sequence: CASSLNQMETQYF.

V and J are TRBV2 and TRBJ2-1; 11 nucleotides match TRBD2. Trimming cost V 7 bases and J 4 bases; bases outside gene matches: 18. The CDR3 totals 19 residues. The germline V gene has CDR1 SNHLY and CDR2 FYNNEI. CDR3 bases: TGTGCCAGCACCCTAAGGGGACTAGCGGTCGCTGAGGGATACAATGAGCAGTTCTTC. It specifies CASTLRGLAVAEGYNEQFF. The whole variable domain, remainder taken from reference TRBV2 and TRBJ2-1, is EPEVTQTPSHQVTQMGQEVILRCVPISNHLYFYWYRQILGQKVEFLVSFYNNEISEKSEIFDDQFSVERPDGSNFTLKIRSTKLEDSAMYFCASTLRGLAVAEGYNEQFFGPGTRLTVL.

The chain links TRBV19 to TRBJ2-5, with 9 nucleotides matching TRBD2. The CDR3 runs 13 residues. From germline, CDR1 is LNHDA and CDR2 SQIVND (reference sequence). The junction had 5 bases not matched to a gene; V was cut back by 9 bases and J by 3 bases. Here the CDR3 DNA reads TGTGCCAGCCAGCGGGGGGCTAAAGAGACCCAGTACTTC. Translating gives CASQRGAKETQYF.

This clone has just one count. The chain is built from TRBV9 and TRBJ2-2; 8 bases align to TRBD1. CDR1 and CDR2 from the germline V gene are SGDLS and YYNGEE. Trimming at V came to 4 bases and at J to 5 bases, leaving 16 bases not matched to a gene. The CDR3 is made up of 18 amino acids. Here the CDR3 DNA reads TGTGCCAGCAGCACCACCCAGTCGACAGGGGCGAGGACCGGGGAGCTGTTTTTT. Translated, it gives CASSTTQSTGARTGELFF.

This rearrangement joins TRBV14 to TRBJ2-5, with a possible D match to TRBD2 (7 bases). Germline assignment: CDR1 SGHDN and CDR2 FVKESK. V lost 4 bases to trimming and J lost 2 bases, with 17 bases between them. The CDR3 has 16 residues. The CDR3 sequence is CASSPRGAGQQETQYF. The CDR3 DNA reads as TGTGCCAGCAGCCCCCGGGGAGCGGGACAACAAGAGACCCAGTACTTC.

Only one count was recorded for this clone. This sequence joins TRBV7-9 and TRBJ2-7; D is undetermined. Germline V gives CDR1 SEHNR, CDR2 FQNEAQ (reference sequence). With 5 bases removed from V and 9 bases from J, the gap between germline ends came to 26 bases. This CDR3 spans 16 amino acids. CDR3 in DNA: TGTGCCAGCAGCCCCCGCCCGGCACTGAGAGTTGATGTGCAGTACTTC. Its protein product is CASSPRPALRVDVQYF.

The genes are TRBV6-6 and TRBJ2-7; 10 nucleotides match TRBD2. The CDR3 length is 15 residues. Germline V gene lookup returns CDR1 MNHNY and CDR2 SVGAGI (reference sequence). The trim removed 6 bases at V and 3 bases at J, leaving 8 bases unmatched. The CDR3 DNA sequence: TGTGCCAGCAGGTCGGCCGGGACTAGCGACTACGAGCAGTACTTC. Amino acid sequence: CASRSAGTSDYEQYF.

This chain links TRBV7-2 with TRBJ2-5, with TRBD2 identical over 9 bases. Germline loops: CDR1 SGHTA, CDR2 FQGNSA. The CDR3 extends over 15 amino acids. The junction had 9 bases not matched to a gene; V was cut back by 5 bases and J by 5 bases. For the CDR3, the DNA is TGTGCCAGCAGCCGGGCTAGCGGGATCATGGAGACCCAGTACTTC. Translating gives CASSRASGIMETQYF.

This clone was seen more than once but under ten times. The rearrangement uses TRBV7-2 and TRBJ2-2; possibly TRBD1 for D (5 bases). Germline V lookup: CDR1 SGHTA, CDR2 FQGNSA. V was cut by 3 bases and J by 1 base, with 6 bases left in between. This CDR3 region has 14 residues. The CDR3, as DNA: TGTGCCAGCAGCTTCGGACAGAACACCGGGGAGCTGTTTTTT. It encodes CASSFGQNTGELFF.

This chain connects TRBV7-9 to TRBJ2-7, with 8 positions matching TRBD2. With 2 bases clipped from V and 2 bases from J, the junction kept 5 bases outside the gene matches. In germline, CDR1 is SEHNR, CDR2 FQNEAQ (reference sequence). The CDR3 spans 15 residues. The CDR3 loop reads CASSLSPAGAYEQYF. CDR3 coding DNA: TGTGCCAGCAGCTTATCCCCAGCGGGAGCCTACGAGCAGTACTTC.

The CDR3 nucleotides read TGCGCCAGCACCTACGGACTAGCGGGGGCCGGGGAGCAGTACTTC. Translating gives CASTYGLAGAGEQYF. The chain couples TRBV5-1 to TRBJ2-7; 13 nucleotides agree with TRBD2. This CDR3 spans 15 amino acids. V gave up 6 bases and J gave up 7 bases; unmatched junction bases: 10. From germline, CDR1 is SGHRS and CDR2 YFSETQ.

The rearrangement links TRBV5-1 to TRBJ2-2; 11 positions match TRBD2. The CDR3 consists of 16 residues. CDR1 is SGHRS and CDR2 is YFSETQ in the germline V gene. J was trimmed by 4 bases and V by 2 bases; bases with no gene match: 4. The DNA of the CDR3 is TGCGCCAGCAGCTTCTCCGGGACTAGCGGCACCGGGGAGCTGTTTTTT. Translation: CASSFSGTSGTGELFF.